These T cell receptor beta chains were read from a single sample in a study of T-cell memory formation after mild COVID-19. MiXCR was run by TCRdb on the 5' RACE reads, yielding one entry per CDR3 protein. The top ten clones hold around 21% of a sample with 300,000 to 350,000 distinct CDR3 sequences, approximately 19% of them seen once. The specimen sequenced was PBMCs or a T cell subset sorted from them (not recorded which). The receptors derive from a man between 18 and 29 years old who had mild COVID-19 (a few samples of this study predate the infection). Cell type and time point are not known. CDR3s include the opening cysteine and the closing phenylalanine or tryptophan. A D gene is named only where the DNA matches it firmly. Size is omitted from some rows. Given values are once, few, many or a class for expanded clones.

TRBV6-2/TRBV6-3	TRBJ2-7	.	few	CASSYLGSYEQYF	TGTGCCAGCAGTTACTTGGGCTCCTACGAGCAGTACTTC
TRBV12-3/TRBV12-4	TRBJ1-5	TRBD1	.	CASSQGVQDQPQHF	TGTGCCAGCAGTCAGGGGGTACAGGATCAGCCCCAGCATTTT
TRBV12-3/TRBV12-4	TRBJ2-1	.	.	CASSYPDRLYNEQFF	TGTGCCAGCAGTTACCCCGACAGGCTCTACAATGAGCAGTTCTTC
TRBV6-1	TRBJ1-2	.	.	CASSEFPYGGYTF	TGTGCCAGCAGCGAGTTTCCTTATGGGGGCTACACCTTC
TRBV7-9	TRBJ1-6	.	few	CASSFSTDSPLHF	TGTGCCAGCAGCTTCTCGACAGATTCACCCCTCCACTTT
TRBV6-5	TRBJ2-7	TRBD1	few	CASSYRGQGISYEQYF	TGTGCCAGCAGTTACCGCGGACAGGGGATCTCCTACGAGCAGTACTTC
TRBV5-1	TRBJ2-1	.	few	CASDGGAYNEQFF	TGCGCCTCGGACGGGGGCGCTTACAATGAGCAGTTCTTC
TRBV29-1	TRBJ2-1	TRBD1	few	CSAVRGTAYNEQFF	TGCAGCGCCGTCCGAGGGACAGCCTACAATGAGCAGTTCTTC
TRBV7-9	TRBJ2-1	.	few	CASSLDRGVNEQFF	TGTGCCAGCAGCTTAGACCGGGGCGTGAATGAGCAGTTCTTC
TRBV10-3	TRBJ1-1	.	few	CAISESFMGRAGEAFF	TGTGCCATCAGTGAGTCCTTCATGGGGAGGGCCGGTGAAGCTTTCTTT
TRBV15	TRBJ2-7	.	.	CATTLSTAAHEQYF	TGTGCCACCACCCTATCGACAGCGGCCCACGAGCAGTACTTC
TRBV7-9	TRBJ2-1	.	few	CASSPALRGNNNEQFF	TGTGCCAGCAGTCCCGCCCTGAGGGGGAATAACAATGAGCAGTTCTTC
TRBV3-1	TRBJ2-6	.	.	CASSQDLSGANVLTF	TGTGCCAGCAGCCAAGACCTAAGTGGGGCCAACGTCCTGACTTTC
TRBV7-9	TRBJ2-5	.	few	CASVGQETQYF	TGTGCCAGCGTCGGCCAAGAGACCCAGTACTTC
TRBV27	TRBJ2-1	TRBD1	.	CASSQTRTGLGNEQFF	TGTGCCAGCAGTCAGACCCGGACAGGGCTTGGGAATGAGCAGTTCTTC
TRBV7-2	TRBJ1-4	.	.	CASSLAQGGEKLFF	TGTGCCAGCAGCTTAGCCCAGGGAGGCGAAAAACTGTTTTTT
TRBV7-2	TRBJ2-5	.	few	CASSPSGWREETQYF	TGTGCCAGCAGCCCAAGCGGGTGGCGAGAGGAGACCCAGTACTTC
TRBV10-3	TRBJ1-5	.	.	CAISGVGNQPQHF	TGTGCCATCAGTGGGGTTGGCAATCAGCCCCAGCATTTT
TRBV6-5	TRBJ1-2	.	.	CASKSPGVPYGYTF	TGTGCCAGCAAATCCCCCGGGGTTCCCTATGGCTACACCTTC
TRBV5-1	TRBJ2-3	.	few	CASSPLLPKDTQYF	TGCGCCAGCAGCCCCTTGTTGCCCAAGGATACGCAGTATTTT
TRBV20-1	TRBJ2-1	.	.	CSASRPTREQFF	TGCAGTGCTAGTAGACCGACGCGCGAGCAGTTCTTC
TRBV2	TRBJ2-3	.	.	CASSTDSSSDTQYF	TGTGCCAGCAGTACGGACTCCTCGTCAGATACGCAGTATTTT
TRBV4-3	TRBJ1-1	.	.	CASSQDFARWTEAFF	TGCGCCAGCAGCCAAGATTTTGCCCGGTGGACTGAAGCTTTCTTT
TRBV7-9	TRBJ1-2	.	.	CASTLAGSKGNTF	TGTGCCAGCACCCTCGCCGGCAGTAAAGGCAACACCTTC
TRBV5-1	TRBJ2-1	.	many	CASSLVQSYNEQFF	TGCGCCAGCAGCTTGGTGCAGAGCTACAATGAGCAGTTCTTC
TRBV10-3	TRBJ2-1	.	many	CAISDTLINEQFF	TGTGCCATCAGTGATACATTAATCAATGAGCAGTTCTTC
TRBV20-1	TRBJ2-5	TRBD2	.	CSARTSGGTQYF	TGCAGTGCTCGGACTAGCGGGGGGACCCAGTACTTC
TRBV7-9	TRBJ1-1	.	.	CASSRNSMNTEAFF	TGTGCCAGCAGCCGGAACTCAATGAACACTGAAGCTTTCTTT
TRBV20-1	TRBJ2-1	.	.	CSATPSGRVNEQFF	TGCAGTGCTACCCCATCCGGCAGGGTCAATGAGCAGTTCTTC
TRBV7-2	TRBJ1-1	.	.	CASSLNANTEAFF	TGTGCCAGCAGCTTAAATGCGAACACTGAAGCTTTCTTT
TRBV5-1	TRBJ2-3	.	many	CASSLVEDTQYF	TGCGCCAGCAGCTTGGTCGAAGATACGCAGTATTTT
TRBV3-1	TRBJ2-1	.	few	CASSSPGRNNEQFF	TGTGCCAGCAGCTCCCCCGGGAGAAACAATGAGCAGTTCTTC
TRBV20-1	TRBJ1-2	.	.	CSAREIQRRGYTF	TGCAGTGCTAGAGAAATTCAGCGACGGGGCTACACCTTC
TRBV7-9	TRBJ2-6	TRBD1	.	CASSSRDRRLANVLTF	TGCGCCAGCAGCTCCCGGGACAGGCGGCTGGCCAACGTCCTGACTTTC
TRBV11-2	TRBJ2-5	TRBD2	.	CASSLTAGYERAETQYF	TGTGCCAGCAGCTTAACAGCGGGGTATGAAAGGGCGGAGACCCAGTACTTC
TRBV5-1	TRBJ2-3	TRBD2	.	CASSLRTSGPSTDTQYF	TGCGCCAGCAGCCTACGGACTAGCGGGCCCAGCACAGATACGCAGTATTTT
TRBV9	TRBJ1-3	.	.	CASSPRVYAGYGNTIYF	TGTGCCAGCAGCCCGCGGGTCTATGCGGGTTATGGAAACACCATATATTTT
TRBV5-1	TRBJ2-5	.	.	CASSLVGGTETQYF	TGCGCCAGCAGCCTGGTGGGGGGAACGGAGACCCAGTACTTC
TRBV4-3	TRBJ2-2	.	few	CASSQDRPGGPNTGELFF	TGCGCCAGCAGCCAAGATCGTCCGGGCGGCCCGAACACCGGGGAGCTGTTTTTT
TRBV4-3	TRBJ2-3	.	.	CASSSGRGYTDTQYF	TGCGCCAGCAGCTCCGGTCGGGGGTACACAGATACGCAGTATTTT
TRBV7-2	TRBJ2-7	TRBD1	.	CASSLAGTAYEQYF	TGTGCCAGCAGCTTAGCGGGGACAGCCTACGAGCAGTACTTC
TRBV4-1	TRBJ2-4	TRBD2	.	CASSHRAGLAKNIQYF	TGCGCCAGCAGCCACCGAGCGGGACTAGCCAAAAACATTCAGTACTTC
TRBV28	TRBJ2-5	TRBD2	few	CASSPSGGIRQETQYF	TGTGCCAGCAGCCCCAGCGGGGGGATCCGCCAAGAGACCCAGTACTTC